The 4 T cell receptor beta chains presented below share a single source sample, sequenced in a study of T cells in Graves' hyperthyroidism and ophthalmopathy. Using RNA transcripts as the source, TCR beta CDR3 regions were amplified. The HTBI primer set was used in a first-round RT-PCR of the TCR CDR3. From the multiplex PCR reads, TCRdb called clonotypes with MiXCR, one entry per CDR3 protein. The repertoire holds fewer than 550,000 distinct CDR3 sequences, with 15% to 17% as singletons. Sequencing input: blood. The receptors here all came from a woman in her late teens or twenties with Graves' hyperthyroidism.

The sample holds a few counts of this clonotype. The rearrangement links TRBV12-3 or TRBV12-4 to TRBJ1-2; D perhaps matches TRBD1 (5 bases). The CDR3 length is 12 residues. V lost 7 bases, J lost 2 bases, and 8 bases lay in between. The CDR3 bases are TGTGCCAGCAATGGGGGGAACTATGGCTACACCTTC. Translated, it gives CASNGGNYGYTF.

This clonotype has a count of ten or more. The chain uses TRBV28 and TRBJ2-4; possibly TRBD1 for D (5 bases). V dropped 2 bases and J dropped 1 base, with 15 bases sitting between them. The CDR3 spans 17 residues. CDR1 and CDR2 (germline): MDHEN, SYDVKM. CDR3 sequence: CASSLVRQSDAKNIQYF. In DNA form, the CDR3 reads TGTGCCAGCAGTTTAGTCAGACAGTCGGACGCCAAAAACATTCAGTACTTC.

Ten or more counts support this clonotype. The chain uses TRBV19 and TRBJ1-1, with D hard to call. V lost 3 bases and J lost 1, with 12 bases in between. The CDR3 covers 15 residues. Germline CDR1 LNHDA, CDR2 SQIVND (reference sequence). This CDR3 is CASSIKPGSNTEAFF. The CDR3 nucleotides read TGTGCCAGTAGTATTAAGCCCGGGTCGAACACTGAAGCTTTCTTT.

This clonotype has a count of ten or more. V and J are TRBV20-1 and TRBJ2-1; D gene uncertain. Trimming shortened V by 5 bases and J by 3 bases, and 11 bases separated the two germline ends. Germline V CDR1 and CDR2: DFQATT, SNEGSKA (reference sequence). There are 13 residues in the CDR3. CDR3 residues: CSADPPGYNEQFF. CDR3 in DNA: TGCAGTGCTGACCCCCCAGGCTACAATGAGCAGTTCTTC.